The sequence of this T cell receptor (beta chain) was determined in a study of blood T cells in healthy people across ages. Whole-study findings and limits: PBMCs were not sorted, which prevented a conclusive comparison of naive versus antigen-experienced cells.

Alongside a J-beta primer mix, a sample-barcoded 5' primer served in a second PCR lasting roughly 7 to 11 cycles. Each CDR3 protein is one row after TCRdb ran MiXCR on the 5' RACE reads. The sample lists approximately 800,000 distinct CDR3 sequences, approximately 35% seen once, with approximately 13% in the top ten. On this clonotype itself: Its antigen remains unidentified.

CDR1 and CDR2 from the germline V gene are DFQATT and SNEGSKA (reference sequence). This CDR3 region has 11 residues. The V end was cut by 3 bases, the J end by 7 bases, with 10 bases between. Each donor's blood draw was around 9.2 milliliters of peripheral blood. The sequenced sample was blood. V usage is TRBV20-1 and J usage is TRBJ2-7; no clear D. This TCR was recovered from a young man in good health. DNA of the CDR3: TGCAGTGCTAGGCTGGACGGTGAGCAGTACTTC. This encodes CSARLDGEQYF.